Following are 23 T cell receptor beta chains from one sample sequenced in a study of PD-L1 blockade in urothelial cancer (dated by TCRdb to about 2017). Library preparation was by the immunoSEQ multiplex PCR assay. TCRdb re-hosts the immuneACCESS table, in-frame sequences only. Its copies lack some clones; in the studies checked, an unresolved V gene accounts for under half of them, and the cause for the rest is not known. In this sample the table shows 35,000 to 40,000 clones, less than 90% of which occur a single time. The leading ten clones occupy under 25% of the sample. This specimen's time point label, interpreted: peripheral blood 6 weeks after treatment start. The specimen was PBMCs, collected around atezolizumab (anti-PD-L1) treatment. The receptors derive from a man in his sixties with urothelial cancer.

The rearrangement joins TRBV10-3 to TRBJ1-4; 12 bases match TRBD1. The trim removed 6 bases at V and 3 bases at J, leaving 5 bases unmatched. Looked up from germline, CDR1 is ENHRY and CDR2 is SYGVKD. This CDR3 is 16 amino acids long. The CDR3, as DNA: TGTGCCATCAGGCAGGGACAGGGGGCAGCTAATGAAAAACTGTTTTTT. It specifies CAIRQGQGAANEKLFF.

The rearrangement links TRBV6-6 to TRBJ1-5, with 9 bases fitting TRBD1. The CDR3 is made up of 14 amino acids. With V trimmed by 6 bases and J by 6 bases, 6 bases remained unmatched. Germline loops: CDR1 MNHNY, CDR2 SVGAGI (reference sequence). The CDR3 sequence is CASREQGASQPQHF. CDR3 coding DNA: TGTGCCAGCAGAGAACAGGGGGCTTCTCAGCCCCAGCATTTT.

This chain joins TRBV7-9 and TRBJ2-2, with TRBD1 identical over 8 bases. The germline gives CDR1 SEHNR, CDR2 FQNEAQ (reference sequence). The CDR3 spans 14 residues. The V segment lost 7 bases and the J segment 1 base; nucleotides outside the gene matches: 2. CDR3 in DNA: TGTGCCAGCACAGGACAGGGGAACACCGGGGAGCTGTTTTTT. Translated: CASTGQGNTGELFF.

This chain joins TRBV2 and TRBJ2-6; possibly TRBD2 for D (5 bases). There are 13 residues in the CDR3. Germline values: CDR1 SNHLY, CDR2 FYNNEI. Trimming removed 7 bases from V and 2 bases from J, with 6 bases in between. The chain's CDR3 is CASTGTGANVLTF. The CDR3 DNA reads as TGTGCCAGCACCGGGACTGGGGCCAACGTCCTGACTTTC. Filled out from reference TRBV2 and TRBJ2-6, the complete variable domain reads EPEVTQTPSHQVTQMGQEVILRCVPISNHLYFYWYRQILGQKVEFLVSFYNNEISEKSEIFDDQFSVERPDGSNFTLKIRSTKLEDSAMYFCASTGTGANVLTFGAGSRLTVL.

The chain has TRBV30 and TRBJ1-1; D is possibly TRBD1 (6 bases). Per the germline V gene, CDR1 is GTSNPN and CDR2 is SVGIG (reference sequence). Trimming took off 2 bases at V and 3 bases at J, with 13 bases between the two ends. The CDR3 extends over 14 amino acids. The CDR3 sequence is CAWSSEGVYTEAFF. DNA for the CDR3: TGTGCCTGGAGTTCCGAGGGGGTCTACACTGAAGCTTTCTTT.

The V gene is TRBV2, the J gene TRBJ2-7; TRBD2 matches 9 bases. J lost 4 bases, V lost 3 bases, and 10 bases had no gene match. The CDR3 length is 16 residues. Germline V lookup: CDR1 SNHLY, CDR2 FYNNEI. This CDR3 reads CASSDLGREGRYEQYF. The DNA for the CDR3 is TGTGCCAGCAGTGATTTAGGGCGGGAGGGCCGGTACGAGCAGTACTTC. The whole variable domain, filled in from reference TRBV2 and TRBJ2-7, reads EPEVTQTPSHQVTQMGQEVILRCVPISNHLYFYWYRQILGQKVEFLVSFYNNEISEKSEIFDDQFSVERPDGSNFTLKIRSTKLEDSAMYFCASSDLGREGRYEQYFGPGTRLTVT.

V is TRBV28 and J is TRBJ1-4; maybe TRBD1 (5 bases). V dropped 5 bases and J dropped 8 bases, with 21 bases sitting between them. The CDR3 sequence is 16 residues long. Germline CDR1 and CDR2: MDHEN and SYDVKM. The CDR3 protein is CASSQGLSVQWEKLFF. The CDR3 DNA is TGTGCCAGCAGTCAGGGTTTATCGGTCCAATGGGAAAAACTGTTTTTT.

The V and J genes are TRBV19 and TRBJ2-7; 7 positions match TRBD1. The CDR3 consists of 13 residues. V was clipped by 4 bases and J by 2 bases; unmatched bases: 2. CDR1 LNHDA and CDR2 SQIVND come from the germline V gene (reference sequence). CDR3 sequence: CASSNRGPYEQYF. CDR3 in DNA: TGTGCCAGTAGTAACAGGGGACCCTACGAGCAGTACTTC.

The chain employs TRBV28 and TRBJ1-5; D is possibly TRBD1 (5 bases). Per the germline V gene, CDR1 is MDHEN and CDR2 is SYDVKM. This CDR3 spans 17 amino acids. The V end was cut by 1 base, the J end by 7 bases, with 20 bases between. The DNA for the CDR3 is TGTGCCAGCAGTTTATCACCCCCCAGGGTATCAGGGCAGCCCCAGCATTTT. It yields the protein CASSLSPPRVSGQPQHF.

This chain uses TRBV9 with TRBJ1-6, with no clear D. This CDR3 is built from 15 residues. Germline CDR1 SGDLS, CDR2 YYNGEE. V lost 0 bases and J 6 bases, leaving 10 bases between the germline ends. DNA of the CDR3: TGTGCCAGCAGCGTAGTAGCAGAGGGTAATTCACCCCTCCACTTT. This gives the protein CASSVVAEGNSPLHF.

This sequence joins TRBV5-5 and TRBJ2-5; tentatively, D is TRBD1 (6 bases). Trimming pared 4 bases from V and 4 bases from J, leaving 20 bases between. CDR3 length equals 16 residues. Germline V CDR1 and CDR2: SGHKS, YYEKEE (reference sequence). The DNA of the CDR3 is TGTGCCAGCAGCGTACAACCGGTTGGGGGCGCAGAGACCCAGTACTTC. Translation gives CASSVQPVGGAETQYF.

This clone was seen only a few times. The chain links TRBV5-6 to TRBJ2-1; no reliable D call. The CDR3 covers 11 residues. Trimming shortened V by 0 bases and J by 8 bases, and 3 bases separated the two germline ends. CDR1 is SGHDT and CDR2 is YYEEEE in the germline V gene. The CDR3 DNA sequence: TGTGCCAGCAGCTTGGCCTATGAGCAGTTCTTC. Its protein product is CASSLAYEQFF. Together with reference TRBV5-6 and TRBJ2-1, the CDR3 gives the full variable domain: DAGVTQSPTHLIKTRGQQVTLRCSPKSGHDTVSWYQQALGQGPQFIFQYYEEEERQRGNFPDRFSGHQFPNYSSELNVNALLLGDSALYLCASSLAYEQFFGPGTRLTVL.

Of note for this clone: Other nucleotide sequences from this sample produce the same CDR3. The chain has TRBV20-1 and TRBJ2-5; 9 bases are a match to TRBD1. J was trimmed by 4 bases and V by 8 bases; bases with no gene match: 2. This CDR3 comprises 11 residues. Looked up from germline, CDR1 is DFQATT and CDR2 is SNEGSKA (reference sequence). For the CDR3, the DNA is TGCAGTAGACAGGGGGGAGAGACCCAGTACTTC. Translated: CSRQGGETQYF.

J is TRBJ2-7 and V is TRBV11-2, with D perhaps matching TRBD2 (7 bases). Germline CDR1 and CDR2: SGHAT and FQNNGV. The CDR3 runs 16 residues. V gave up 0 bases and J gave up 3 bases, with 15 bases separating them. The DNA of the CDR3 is TGTGCCAGCAGCTTAGATGGGGGAGGGGGGAACTACGAGCAGTACTTC. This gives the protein CASSLDGGGGNYEQYF.

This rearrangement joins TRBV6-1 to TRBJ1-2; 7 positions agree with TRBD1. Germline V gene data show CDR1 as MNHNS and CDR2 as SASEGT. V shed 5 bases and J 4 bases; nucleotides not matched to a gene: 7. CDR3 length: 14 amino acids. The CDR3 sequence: CASSTTGMAYGYTF. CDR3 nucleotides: TGTGCCAGCAGTACGACAGGGATGGCCTATGGCTACACCTTC.

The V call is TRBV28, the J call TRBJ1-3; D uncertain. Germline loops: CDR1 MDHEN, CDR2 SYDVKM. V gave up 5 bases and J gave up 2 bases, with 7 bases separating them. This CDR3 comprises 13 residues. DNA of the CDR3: TGTGCCAGCAGTCCCCCGGCTGGAAACACCATATATTTT. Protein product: CASSPPAGNTIYF.

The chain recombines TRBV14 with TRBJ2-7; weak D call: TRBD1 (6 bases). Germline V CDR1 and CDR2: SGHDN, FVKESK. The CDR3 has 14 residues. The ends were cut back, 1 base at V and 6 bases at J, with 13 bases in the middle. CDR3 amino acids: CASSQAGVRREQYF. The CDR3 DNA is TGTGCCAGCAGCCAAGCAGGGGTACGTCGCGAGCAGTACTTC.

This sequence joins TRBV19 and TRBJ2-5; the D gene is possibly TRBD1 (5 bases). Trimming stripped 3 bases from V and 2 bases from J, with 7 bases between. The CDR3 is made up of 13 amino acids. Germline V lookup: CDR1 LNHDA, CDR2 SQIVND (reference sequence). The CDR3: CASSIDSQETQYF. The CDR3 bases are TGTGCCAGTAGTATCGACAGTCAAGAGACCCAGTACTTC.

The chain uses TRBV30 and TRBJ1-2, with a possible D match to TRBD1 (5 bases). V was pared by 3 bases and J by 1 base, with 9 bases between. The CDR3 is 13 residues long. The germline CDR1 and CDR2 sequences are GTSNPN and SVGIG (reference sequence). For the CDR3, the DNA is TGTGCCTGGAGGGCAGGGAATAACTATGGCTACACCTTC. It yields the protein CAWRAGNNYGYTF.

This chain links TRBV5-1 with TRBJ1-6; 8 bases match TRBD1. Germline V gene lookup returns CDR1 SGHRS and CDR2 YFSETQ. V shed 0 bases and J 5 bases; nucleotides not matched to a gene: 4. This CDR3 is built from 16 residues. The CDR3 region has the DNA TGCGCCAGCAGCTTGGGCTGGACAGGGAATAATTCACCCCTCCACTTT. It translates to CASSLGWTGNNSPLHF.

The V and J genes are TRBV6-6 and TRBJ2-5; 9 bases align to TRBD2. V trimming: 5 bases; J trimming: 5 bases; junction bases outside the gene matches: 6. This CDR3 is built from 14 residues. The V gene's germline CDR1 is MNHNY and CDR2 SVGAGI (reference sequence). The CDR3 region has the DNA TGTGCCAGCAGTAAAGGACTAGCGTCGGAGACCCAGTACTTC. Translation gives CASSKGLASETQYF.

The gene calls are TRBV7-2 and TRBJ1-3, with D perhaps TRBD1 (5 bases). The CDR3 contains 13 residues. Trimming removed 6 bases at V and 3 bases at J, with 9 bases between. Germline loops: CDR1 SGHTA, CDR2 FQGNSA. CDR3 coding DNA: TGTGCCAGCAGACGGGGGGTTGGAAACACCATATATTTT. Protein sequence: CASRRGVGNTIYF. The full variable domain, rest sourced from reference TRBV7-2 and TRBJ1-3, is GAGVSQSPSNKVTEKGKDVELRCDPISGHTALYWYRQSLGQGLEFLIYFQGNSAPDKSGLPSDRFSAERTGGSVSTLTIQRTQQEDSAVYLCASRRGVGNTIYFGEGSWLTVV.

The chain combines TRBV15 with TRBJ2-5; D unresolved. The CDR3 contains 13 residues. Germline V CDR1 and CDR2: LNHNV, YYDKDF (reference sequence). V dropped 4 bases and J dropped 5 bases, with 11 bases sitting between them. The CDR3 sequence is CATSISGFETQYF. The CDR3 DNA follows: TGTGCCACCAGCATCTCCGGGTTTGAGACCCAGTACTTC.